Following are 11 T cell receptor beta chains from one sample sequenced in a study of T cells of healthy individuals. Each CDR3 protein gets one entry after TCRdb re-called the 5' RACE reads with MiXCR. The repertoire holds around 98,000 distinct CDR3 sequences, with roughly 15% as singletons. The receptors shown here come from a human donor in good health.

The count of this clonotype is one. DNA of the CDR3: TGTGCCAGCAGCCAATGCAGGGAGCGTGGCTACACCTTC. Protein product: CASSQCRERGYTF. The gene calls are TRBV3-2 and TRBJ1-2; TRBD1, the D gene given by the table, was not confirmed from the DNA. TRBV3-2 is labeled a pseudogene. There are 13 residues in the CDR3.

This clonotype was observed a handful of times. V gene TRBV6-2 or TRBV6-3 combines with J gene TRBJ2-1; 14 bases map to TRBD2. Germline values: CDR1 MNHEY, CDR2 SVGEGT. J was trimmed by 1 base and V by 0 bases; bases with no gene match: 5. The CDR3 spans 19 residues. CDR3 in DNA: TGTGCCAGCAGTTACTCGGGGACTAGCGGGAGTTGGTCCTACAATGAGCAGTTCTTC. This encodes CASSYSGTSGSWSYNEQFF.

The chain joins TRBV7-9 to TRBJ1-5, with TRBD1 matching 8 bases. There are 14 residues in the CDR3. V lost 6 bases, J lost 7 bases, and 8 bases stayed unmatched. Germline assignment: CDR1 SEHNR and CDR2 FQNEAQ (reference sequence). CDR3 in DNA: TGTGCCAGCAGTCTAGCAGGGGGCGGACAGCCCCAGCATTTT. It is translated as CASSLAGGGQPQHF.

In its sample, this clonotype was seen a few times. The DNA of the CDR3 is TGTGCCAGCCGGACTAGCGGGGGATACTCCTACAATGAGCAGTTCTTC. Its translation: CASRTSGGYSYNEQFF. The chain uses TRBV6-2 or TRBV6-3 and TRBJ2-1; TRBD2 matches 13 bases. The CDR3 sequence is 16 residues long. Germline V gene lookup returns CDR1 MNHEY and CDR2 SVGEGT. The trim removed 8 bases at V and 0 bases at J, leaving 4 bases unmatched.

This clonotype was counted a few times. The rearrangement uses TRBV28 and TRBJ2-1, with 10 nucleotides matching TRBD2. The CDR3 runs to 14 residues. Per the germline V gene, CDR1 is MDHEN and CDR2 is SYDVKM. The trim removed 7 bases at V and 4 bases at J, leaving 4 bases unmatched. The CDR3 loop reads CASTQTSGYNEQFF. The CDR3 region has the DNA TGTGCCAGCACTCAGACTAGCGGGTACAATGAGCAGTTCTTC.

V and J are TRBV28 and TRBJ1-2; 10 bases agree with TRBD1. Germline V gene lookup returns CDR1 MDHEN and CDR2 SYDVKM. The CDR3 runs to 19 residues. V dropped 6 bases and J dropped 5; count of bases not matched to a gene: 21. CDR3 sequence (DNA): TGTGCCAGCAGACTTCGGCACGAGGGACAGGGGCGCCCCTTTTATGGCTACACCTTC. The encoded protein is CASRLRHEGQGRPFYGYTF.

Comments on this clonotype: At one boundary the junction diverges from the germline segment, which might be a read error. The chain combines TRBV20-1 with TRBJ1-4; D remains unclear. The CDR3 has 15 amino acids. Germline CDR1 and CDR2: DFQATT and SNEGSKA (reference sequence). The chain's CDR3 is CSARGGQYFNGKLFF. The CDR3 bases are TGCAGTGCTAGAGGCGGCCAGTACTTTAATGGAAAACTGTTTTTT.

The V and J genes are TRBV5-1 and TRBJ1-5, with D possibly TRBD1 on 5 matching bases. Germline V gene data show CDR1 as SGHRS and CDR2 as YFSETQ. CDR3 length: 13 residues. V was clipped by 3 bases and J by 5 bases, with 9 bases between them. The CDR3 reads CASSSGDDQPQHF. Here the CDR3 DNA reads TGCGCCAGCAGCTCGGGGGACGATCAGCCCCAGCATTTT.

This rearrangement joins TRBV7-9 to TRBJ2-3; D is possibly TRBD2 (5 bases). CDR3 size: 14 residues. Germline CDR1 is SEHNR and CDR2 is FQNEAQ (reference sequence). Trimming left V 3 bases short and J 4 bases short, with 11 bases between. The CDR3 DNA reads TGTGCCAGCAGCTTCAATCGGACTGCAGATACGCAGTATTTT. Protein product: CASSFNRTADTQYF.

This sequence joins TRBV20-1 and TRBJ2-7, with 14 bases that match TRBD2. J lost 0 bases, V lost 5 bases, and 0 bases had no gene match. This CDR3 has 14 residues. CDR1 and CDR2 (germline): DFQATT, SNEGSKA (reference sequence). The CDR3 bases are TGCAGTGCTGGACTAGCGGGAGGCTCCTACGAGCAGTACTTC. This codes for CSAGLAGGSYEQYF.

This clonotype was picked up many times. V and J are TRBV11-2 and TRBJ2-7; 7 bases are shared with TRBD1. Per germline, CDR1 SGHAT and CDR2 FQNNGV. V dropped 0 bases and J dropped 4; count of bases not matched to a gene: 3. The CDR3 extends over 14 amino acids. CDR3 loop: CASSLETGVYEQYF. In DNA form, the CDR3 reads TGTGCCAGCAGCTTAGAAACAGGGGTATACGAGCAGTACTTC.